This T cell receptor (beta chain) was documented in a study of PD-1 blockade in classical Hodgkin lymphoma. Study-wide results and caveats: Reports described newly diagnosed patients as having lower baseline TCR diversity than healthy donors. TCR diversity in CD4+, not CD8+, cells rose significantly by C4D1. Lower baseline TCR diversity marked trial partial responders and progressors.

Each and every patient relapsed after autologous stem cell transplantation, and patients got differing brentuximab vedotin exposure. Thawed PBMCs were subjected to magnetic negative selection, which yielded isolated CD8+ T cells. Classification of best responses gave complete response, partial response or progressive disease. To note about this clone: Its antigen is still unknown.

TCRdb's table, derived via immunoSEQ multiplex PCR, lists solely in-frame clones and lacks some. The repertoire holds several thousand clones, with over 75% as singletons. CDR3 length equals 14 residues. Germline CDR1 is SGHDT and CDR2 is YYEEEE. Trimming cost V 0 bases and J 4 bases, with 10 bases left between them. The rearrangement uses TRBV5-6 and TRBJ1-2, with D uncertain. This clonotype was sampled from a human donor with classical Hodgkin lymphoma. The source was CD8+ T cells from blood, collected at baseline. DNA for the CDR3: TGTGCCAGCAGCTTGGCGAGTCAGGCCTATGGCTACACCTTC. Amino acid sequence: CASSLASQAYGYTF.